This T cell receptor beta chain was profiled in a study of T cell responses to AZD1222 COVID-19 vaccine. Overall study findings and caveats: In a largely white British group with more females than males, clonal diversity was possibly underestimated. Spike-specific TCR breadth and depth both grew after two AZD1222 doses. Only after the peak T cell response were repertoires sampled.

Germline loops: CDR1 LNHDA, CDR2 SQIVND (reference sequence). Trimming cost V 6 bases and J 2 bases; bases outside gene matches: 5. This CDR3 is 14 amino acids long. Sequencing was performed with immunoSEQ multiplex PCR; in TCRdb, only in-frame clones are kept and a portion is missing. The sample yields some 100,000 clones, roughly nine tenths seen once. For this clone: Its antigen is unknown.

This sample comprised peripheral blood, obtained 28 days after the second AZD1222 dose. This chain links TRBV19 with TRBJ2-3, with 7 bases lining up with TRBD2. The origin of this receptor is an adult who received the AZD1222 COVID-19 vaccine. The chain's CDR3 is CASRWREYTDTQYF. In DNA form, the CDR3 reads TGTGCCAGTAGATGGCGGGAGTACACAGATACGCAGTATTTT.